This record concerns one T cell receptor (beta chain) sequence. Its antigen is not yet known. No much larger clone is present one base from it, and per-base qualities are unavailable. TCRbeta CDR3 regions were amplified from genomic DNA using the immunoSEQ Assay, a bias-controlled multiplex PCR. Concerning the study's data processing: The number of nucleated cells in each sample was estimated from the amplification of reference gene primers within the assay. Sequence reads were collapsed and filtered to measure the absolute abundance of every unique TCRbeta CDR3 rearrangement. For each sample, productive Simpson clonality was calculated by taking the square root of Simpson's diversity index across productive rearrangements. TCRdb holds this immuneACCESS table with in-frame rearrangements only. Some clones are missing; in checked studies, unresolved V genes explain under half, and the rest has no known cause. V, J and clone size derive from that table, while D and trimming were established from the DNA sequence. Recorded for this sample are 120,000 to 150,000 clones; 80% of them occurred a single time. In total, the top ten clones hold over 4% of the sample.

This record comes from a study of blood T cell repertoires in COVID-19 (dated by TCRdb to the early 2020s). In terms of the full investigation: Collaborator samples came from the United States, Italy and Spain and covered acute and convalescent phases of COVID-19. The repertoires were released in a freely available public database meant as a resource for research on the immune response to SARS-CoV-2. Nearly every sample came with metadata listing a de-identified subject ID, COVID-19 status, age in years and sex. The samples were drawn from two sources: the first 160 participants of the ongoing ImmuneRACE study, and about 1,300 subjects contributed by 6 global collaborators. Deeply sampled blood TCRbeta repertoires from subjects exposed to, actively infected with, or recovered from COVID-19 were included in the dataset. HLA class I and class II types, where available, came from metadata supplied by the sample provider rather than from assay-based typing. The prospective study material was composed of cDNA or gDNA derived from T cells, B-cell-depleted T cells, or PBMCs.

Relative to germline, V is missing 3 bases and J is missing 7 bases, with 8 bases of the junction outside any gene match. CDR1 and CDR2, per the germline V gene, are SGDLS and YYNGEE. The CDR3, cysteine through phenylalanine, is 15 amino acids long. Of the read, only the CDR3 DNA is kept; its 45 bases are in frame from base 1. The collaborating institutions used their own protocols to collect whole blood in K2EDTA tubes. For TCRbeta analysis, collaborators shipped samples as frozen whole blood, isolated PBMCs, or DNA extracted from either of those sample types. Beyond this particular receptor, the publication reports: How much clinical and demographic metadata was included differed by source and by participant, and the metadata was provided uncurated.

The chain joins TRBV9 to TRBJ1-4, with 8 junctional bases fitting TRBD1. The material sequenced was peripheral blood. This receptor was obtained from a woman aged 50 to 65 with acute or convalescent COVID-19. The CDR3 protein sequence reads: CASSDGQGLGEKLFF. The DNA is as follows: TGTGCCAGCAGCGATGGACAGGGACTGGGTGAAAAACTGTTTTTT.